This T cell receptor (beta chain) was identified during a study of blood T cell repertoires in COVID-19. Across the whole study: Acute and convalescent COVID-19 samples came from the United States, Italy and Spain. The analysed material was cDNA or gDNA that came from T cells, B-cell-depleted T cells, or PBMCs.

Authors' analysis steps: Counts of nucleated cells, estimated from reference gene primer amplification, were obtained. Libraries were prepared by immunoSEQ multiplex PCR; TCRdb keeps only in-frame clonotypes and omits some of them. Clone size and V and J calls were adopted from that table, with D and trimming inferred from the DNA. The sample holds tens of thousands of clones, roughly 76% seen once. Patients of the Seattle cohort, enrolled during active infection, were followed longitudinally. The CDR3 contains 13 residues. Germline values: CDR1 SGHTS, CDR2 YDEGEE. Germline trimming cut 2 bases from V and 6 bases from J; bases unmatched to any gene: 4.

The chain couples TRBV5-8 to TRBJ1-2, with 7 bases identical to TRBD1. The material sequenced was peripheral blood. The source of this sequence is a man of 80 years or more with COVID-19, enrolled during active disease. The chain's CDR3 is CASSLQGLDGYTF. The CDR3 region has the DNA TGTGCCAGCAGCTTACAGGGGCTGGATGGCTACACCTTC.